This TCR beta chain was captured by sequencing in a study of T-cell reconstitution after alpha-beta-depleted transplantation in children. The CDR3 consists of 15 residues. The V gene end was trimmed by 0 bases and the J gene end by 9 bases; junction bases not matched to a gene: 7. Germline CDR1 reads SGHRS; CDR2 reads YFSETQ. The TCRbeta library incorporated unique molecular identifiers. TCRdb redid the calling of the PCR reads with MiXCR, one entry per CDR3 protein. The sample carries hundreds of thousands of distinct CDR3 sequences, about 12% recorded once. The V and J genes are TRBV5-1 and TRBJ2-1, with 9 bases identical to TRBD2. This TCR was recovered from a human donor who donated a stem cell graft to a child with combined immunodeficiency. Material: PBMCs from the stem cell graft donor, obtained from the stem cell graft. The DNA of the CDR3 is TGCGCCAGCAGCTTGGAGGCGGGAGGGGGACGTGAGCAGTTCTTC. Translating gives CASSLEAGGGREQFF.